Below are 18 T cell receptor beta chains sequenced from a single sample in a study of blood T cell repertoires in COVID-19. The protocol was immunoSEQ multiplex PCR, while the TCRdb copy is restricted to in-frame clones and leaves out a portion. Among approximately 60,000 clones listed, 70% to 85% were seen once. The sample was peripheral blood. These receptors originate from a man between 60 and 70 years old with acute or convalescent COVID-19.

Notes on this clone: The junction and the germline gene differ at one end; a read error may be behind it. This chain connects TRBV20-1 to TRBJ2-1, with 12 bases identical to TRBD2. CDR3 length: 11 amino acids. Germline V gives CDR1 DFQATT, CDR2 SNEGSKA (reference sequence). The CDR3 DNA is TGCAGTGCACCTAGCGGGAGGGCCCTAATCTTC. This sequence encodes CSAPSGRALIF.

CDR3 DNA sequence: TGTGCCAGCAGCCAGGGCAGACAAGAGACCCAGTACTTC. This sequence encodes CASSQGRQETQYF. This rearrangement joins TRBV4-2 to TRBJ2-5; D ambiguous. Trimming shortened V by 3 bases and J by 2 bases, and 7 bases separated the two germline ends. The CDR3 has 13 residues. From germline, CDR1 is LGHNA and CDR2 YNFKEQ.

As concerns this clone: Other DNA sequences in the sample encode the same CDR3. This sequence joins TRBV5-1 and TRBJ2-3; TRBD1 matches 8 bases. V gave up 0 bases and J gave up 4 bases; unmatched junction bases: 7. The germline gives CDR1 SGHRS, CDR2 YFSETQ. The CDR3 runs 16 residues. In nucleotides, the CDR3 is TGCGCCAGCAGCTTGGAGCAGGGGGCAAGGGCAGATACGCAGTATTTT. Encoded protein: CASSLEQGARADTQYF.

For the CDR3, the DNA is TGTGCCAGCAGCCGTCCGGACAGCGGCGTTGAAAAACTGTTTTTT. This codes for CASSRPDSGVEKLFF. The chain combines TRBV6-2 or TRBV6-3 with TRBJ1-4, with TRBD1 as a possible D gene (6 bases). V was shortened by 6 bases and J by 7 bases, with 18 bases between the two germline ends. The germline CDR1 and CDR2 sequences are MNHEY and SVGEGT. The CDR3 contains 15 residues.

The V and J genes are TRBV6-5 and TRBJ2-1; the match to TRBD1 covers 8 bases. The J segment lost 8 bases and the V segment lost 1 base, leaving 10 bases of the junction unmatched. The CDR3 consists of 16 residues. The V gene's germline CDR1 is MNHEY and CDR2 SVGAGI. The CDR3 DNA is TGTGCCAGCAGTTACTTTTCCCGGACAGGGTATGATGAGCAGTTCTTC. Its protein product is CASSYFSRTGYDEQFF.

The chain carries TRBV7-9 and TRBJ2-1; weak D call: TRBD2 (5 bases). Germline V CDR1 and CDR2: SEHNR, FQNEAQ (reference sequence). This CDR3 has 13 residues. Trimming left V 5 bases short and J 8 bases short, with 13 bases between. DNA for the CDR3: TGTGCCAGCAGCACGATCGCGGAGGATGAGCAGTTCTTC. Protein sequence: CASSTIAEDEQFF.

The chain employs TRBV6-5 and TRBJ1-6; D uncertain. Trimming removed 10 bases from V and 7 bases from J, with 14 bases in between. The CDR3 contains 13 residues. Germline CDR1 and CDR2: MNHEY and SVGAGI. The CDR3 sequence: CATSGAGNSPLHF. CDR3 DNA sequence: TGTGCCACCTCAGGTGCTGGAAATTCACCCCTCCACTTT.

The CDR3 DNA reads as TGTGCCAGCAGCGGACAACAAGGGCAGCCCCAGCATTTT. Its protein is CASSGQQGQPQHF. The chain uses TRBV7-9 and TRBJ1-5; perhaps TRBD1 as D (5 bases). V lost 5 bases and J 7 bases, leaving 12 bases between the germline ends. The germline V gene has CDR1 SEHNR and CDR2 FQNEAQ (reference sequence). The CDR3 runs 13 residues.

This clone was observed a handful of times. The rearrangement uses TRBV28 and TRBJ1-1; 8 bases agree with TRBD1. Trimming cost V 5 bases and J 4 bases; bases outside gene matches: 0. The CDR3 sequence is 12 residues long. The germline V gene has CDR1 MDHEN and CDR2 SYDVKM. CDR3 amino acids: CASSTGGTEAFF. CDR3 nucleotides: TGTGCCAGCAGTACAGGGGGCACTGAAGCTTTCTTT.

The count of this clone is one. V is TRBV28 and J is TRBJ2-3, with 7 nucleotides matching TRBD1. The CDR3 consists of 13 residues. Per the germline V gene, CDR1 is MDHEN and CDR2 is SYDVKM. The V segment lost 10 bases and the J segment 3 bases; nucleotides outside the gene matches: 7. The CDR3 DNA follows: TGTGCCACCCAGGGGACAGAAACAGATACGCAGTATTTT. Translating it yields CATQGTETDTQYF.

This clone has more than one count but fewer than ten. The chain links TRBV12-3 or TRBV12-4 to TRBJ1-2, with D unclear. The CDR3 is 12 residues long. V lost 5 bases to trimming and J lost 4 bases, with 8 bases between them. As DNA, the CDR3 is TGTGCCAGCAGTCGAACAGTCTATGGCTACACCTTC. Translating it yields CASSRTVYGYTF.

V is TRBV28 and J is TRBJ1-1; the D is unclear. Germline CDR1 MDHEN, CDR2 SYDVKM. The CDR3 loop spans 13 amino acids. Between the trimmed V and J ends, which lost 7 bases and 0 bases, there was a span of 9 bases. The CDR3 nucleotides read TGTGCCAGCATCGGGGAAATGAACACTGAAGCTTTCTTT. It codes for CASIGEMNTEAFF.

This chain joins TRBV18 and TRBJ2-2; 12 positions agree with TRBD2. V shed 3 bases and J 1 base; nucleotides not matched to a gene: 3. Germline CDR1 is KGHSH and CDR2 is LQKENI. This CDR3 is 17 amino acids long. The CDR3 bases are TGTGCCAGCTCACCTCTACTAGCGGGAGGGAACACCGGGGAGCTGTTTTTT. This sequence encodes CASSPLLAGGNTGELFF.

The genes are TRBV20-1 and TRBJ2-1, with 8 bases aligning to TRBD2. Germline lookup yields CDR1 DFQATT and CDR2 SNEGSKA (reference sequence). The CDR3 extends over 14 amino acids. Trimming removed 3 bases from V and 7 bases from J; junction bases left unmatched: 8. Written as DNA, the CDR3 is TGCAGTGCTAGTCGAGCGGGAGTCAGAAATGAGCAGTTCTTC. This sequence encodes CSASRAGVRNEQFF.

This sequence joins TRBV5-1 and TRBJ2-2; TRBD2 might be the D (6 bases). Germline CDR1 and CDR2: SGHRS and YFSETQ. The V gene lost 3 bases and the J gene lost 3 bases, with 18 bases spanning the gap. This CDR3 comprises 17 residues. The CDR3 loop is CASSWTLGGADTGELFF. The CDR3 DNA reads as TGCGCCAGCAGCTGGACCCTTGGCGGGGCGGACACCGGGGAGCTGTTTTTT. The whole variable domain, remainder taken from reference TRBV5-1 and TRBJ2-2, is KAGVTQTPRYLIKTRGQQVTLSCSPISGHRSVSWYQQTPGQGLQFLFEYFSETQRNKGNFPGRFSGRQFSNSRSEMNVSTLELGDSALYLCASSWTLGGADTGELFFGEGSRLTVL.

This chain uses TRBV7-8 with TRBJ1-2; the D is unclear. Germline assignment: CDR1 SGHVS and CDR2 FQNEAQ. The CDR3 runs to 13 residues. Between the trimmed V and J ends, which lost 5 bases and 4 bases, there was a span of 11 bases. CDR3 in DNA: TGTGCCAGCAGCCTAACGGAGTCCTATGGCTACACCTTC. The encoded protein is CASSLTESYGYTF.

This rearrangement joins TRBV5-6 to TRBJ1-1, with 10 positions matching TRBD1. Germline-derived CDR1 and CDR2 are SGHDT and YYEEEE. The CDR3 totals 15 residues. Unmatched junction bases numbered 1, after V lost 2 bases and J lost 0 bases. In nucleotides, the CDR3 is TGTGCCAGCAGCTTAGGGACAGGGGTGAACACTGAAGCTTTCTTT. It is translated as CASSLGTGVNTEAFF.

This chain uses TRBV9 with TRBJ2-1; 8 bases line up with TRBD2. Per the germline V gene, CDR1 is SGDLS and CDR2 is YYNGEE. Losses at the gene ends were 3 bases for V and 2 bases for J; bases not matched to a gene: 4. The CDR3 totals 15 residues. CDR3 sequence: CASSGLTSAYNEQFF. The CDR3 nucleotides are TGTGCCAGCAGCGGCCTGACTAGCGCCTACAATGAGCAGTTCTTC.